This TCR beta chain was captured by sequencing in a study of tumor-infiltrating lymphocytes in primary liver carcinoma. About the study: The patient population consisted of men and women between 30 and 69 years of age. Study results and caveats: A small share of top clones, only about 7-25%, was found in all five tumor regions.

Without any cell sorting, roughly 18-30 mg of bulk tissue yielded co-extracted RNA and DNA. Production of TCR beta cDNA used 500 ng total RNA together with a constant-region primer. It was through three nested multiplex PCR rounds of slightly modified ARM-PCR that TCR beta libraries arose. TRBV1-TRBV30 forward primers paired with a C-beta reverse primer were used in the first two PCR rounds, which ran roughly 9 cycles each. From the multiplex PCR reads, TCRdb called clonotypes with MiXCR, one entry per CDR3 protein. The data show tens of thousands of distinct CDR3 sequences, approximately 74% seen once. This CDR3 comprises 12 residues. Germline V CDR1 and CDR2: SQVTM, ANQGSEA. Trimming cost V 5 bases and J 7 bases, with 15 bases left between them. Of note for this clonotype: Its antigen is as yet unknown. No conserved phenylalanine or tryptophan ends this CDR3, so it is likely a read error.

Sequencing was performed on liver tumor tissue from sampling region 4. Subset given: tumor region T4, right-lateral pole. The source is a middle-aged man with primary liver carcinoma and hepatitis B virus infection. The rearrangement joins TRBV29-1 to TRBJ2-7; possible D gene TRBD2, 5 bases. Written as DNA, the CDR3 is TGCAGCGTTACTAGTAGCTCCTTTGAGCAGTACATC. Translation: CSVTSSSFEQYI.